This T cell receptor (beta chain) was sequenced for a study of T-cell memory formation after mild COVID-19. This clonotype was counted a few times. V lost 2 bases, J lost 4 bases, and 1 base stayed unmatched. Germline CDR1 and CDR2: SGHRS and YFSETQ. The CDR3 extends over 15 amino acids. Constant-segment-primed 5'RACE gave TCR alpha and TCR beta cDNA libraries with sample barcodes and UMIs. TCRdb fed the 5' RACE reads into MiXCR, producing one record per CDR3 protein. The sample carries about 430,000 distinct CDR3 sequences, 20% to 25% recorded once. The chain is built from TRBV5-1 and TRBJ2-5, with 14 positions matching TRBD2. Sequencing used PBMCs or a T cell subset sorted from them (not recorded which). The receptor was derived from an adult woman who had mild COVID-19 (a few samples of this study predate the infection). Cell type and time point are not known. In nucleotides, the CDR3 is TGCGCCAGCAGCTTTGGGACTAGCGGGAGAGAGACCCAGTACTTC. Translation gives CASSFGTSGRETQYF.